This record covers a single T cell receptor beta chain. What it binds is not known. The study ran its PCR with 60 Vbeta and 13 Jbeta primers. Generated by immunoSEQ multiplex PCR, the TCRdb table keeps only in-frame clones and is missing some. The sample has roughly 190,000 clones, 80% to 85% seen once; the top ten hold 0.95% to 1.4%. The CDR3 is made up of 17 amino acids. V lost 3 bases, J lost 0 bases, and 15 bases lay in between. The germline CDR1 and CDR2 sequences are SGHTA and FQGNSA. The sample comes from a study of cytomegalovirus exposure and HLA in healthy donors. The study's findings and limits: In an earlier analysis, about 87% or about 30%: the productive usage of most TCR beta V segments. Investigators reported 150 to 200 TCR beta chains as tied to cytomegalovirus. Later genetic work tied a missense DCLRE1C variant to beta-chain V and J trimming.

Everyone who donated was a healthy bone marrow donor. The clonotype comes from a middle-aged woman in good health and CMV-seronegative. The sample was PBMCs. The V and J genes are TRBV7-2 and TRBJ2-4; no clear D. As DNA, the CDR3 is TGTGCCAGCAGCTTCCCCAATAGCCGGTTAGCCAAAAACATTCAGTACTTC. Amino acids: CASSFPNSRLAKNIQYF.